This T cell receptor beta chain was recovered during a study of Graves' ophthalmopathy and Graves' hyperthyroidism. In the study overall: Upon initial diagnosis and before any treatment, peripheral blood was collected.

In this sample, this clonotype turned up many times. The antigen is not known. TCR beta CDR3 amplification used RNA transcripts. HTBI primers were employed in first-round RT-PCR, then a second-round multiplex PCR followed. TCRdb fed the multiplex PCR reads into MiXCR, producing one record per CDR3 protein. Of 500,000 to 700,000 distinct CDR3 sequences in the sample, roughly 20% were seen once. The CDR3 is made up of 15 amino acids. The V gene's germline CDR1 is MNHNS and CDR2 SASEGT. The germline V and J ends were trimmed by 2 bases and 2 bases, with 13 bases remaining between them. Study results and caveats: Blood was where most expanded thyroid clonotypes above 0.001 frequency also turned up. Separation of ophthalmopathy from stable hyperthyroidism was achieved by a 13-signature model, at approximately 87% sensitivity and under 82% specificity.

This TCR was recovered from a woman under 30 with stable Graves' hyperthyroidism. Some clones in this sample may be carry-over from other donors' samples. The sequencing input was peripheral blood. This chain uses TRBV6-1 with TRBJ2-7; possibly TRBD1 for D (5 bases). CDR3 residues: CASSEFQGVTYEQYF. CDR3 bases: TGTGCCAGCAGTGAATTCCAGGGTGTCACCTACGAGCAGTACTTC.